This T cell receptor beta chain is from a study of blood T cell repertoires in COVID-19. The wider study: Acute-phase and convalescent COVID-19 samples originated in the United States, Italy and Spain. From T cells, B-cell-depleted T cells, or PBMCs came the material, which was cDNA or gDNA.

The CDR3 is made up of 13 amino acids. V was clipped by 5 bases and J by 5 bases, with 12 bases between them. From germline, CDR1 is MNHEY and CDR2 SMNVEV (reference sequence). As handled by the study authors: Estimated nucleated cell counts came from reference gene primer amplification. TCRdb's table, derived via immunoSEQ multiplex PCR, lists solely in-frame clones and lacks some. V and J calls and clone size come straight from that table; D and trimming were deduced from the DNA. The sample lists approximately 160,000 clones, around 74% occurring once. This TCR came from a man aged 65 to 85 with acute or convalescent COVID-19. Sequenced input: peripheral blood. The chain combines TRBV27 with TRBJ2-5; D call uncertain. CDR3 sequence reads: CASSIMTGETQYF. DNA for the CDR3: TGTGCCAGCAGTATAATGACTGGGGAGACCCAGTACTTC.